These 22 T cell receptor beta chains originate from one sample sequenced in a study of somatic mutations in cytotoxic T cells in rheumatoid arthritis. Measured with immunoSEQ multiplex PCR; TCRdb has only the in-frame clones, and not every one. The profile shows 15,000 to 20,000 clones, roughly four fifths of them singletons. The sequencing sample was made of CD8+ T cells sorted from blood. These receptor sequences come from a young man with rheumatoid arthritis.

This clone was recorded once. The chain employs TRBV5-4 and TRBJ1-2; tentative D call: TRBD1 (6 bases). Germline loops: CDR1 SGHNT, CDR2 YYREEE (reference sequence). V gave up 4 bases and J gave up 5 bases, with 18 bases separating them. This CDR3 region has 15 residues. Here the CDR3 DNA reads TGTGCCAGCAGCGCCTCCGGACAGTCGGTTTATGGCTACACCTTC. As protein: CASSASGQSVYGYTF. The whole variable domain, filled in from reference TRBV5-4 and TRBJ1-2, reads ETGVTQSPTHLIKTRGQQVTLRCSSQSGHNTVSWYQQALGQGPQFIFQYYREEENGRGNFPPRFSGLQFPNYSSELNVNALELDDSALYLCASSASGQSVYGYTFGSGTRLTVV.

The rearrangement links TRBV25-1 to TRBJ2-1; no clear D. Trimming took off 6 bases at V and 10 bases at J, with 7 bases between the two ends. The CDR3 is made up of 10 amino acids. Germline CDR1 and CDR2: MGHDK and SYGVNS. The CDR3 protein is CASSGREQFF. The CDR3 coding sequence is TGTGCCAGCAGCGGCAGGGAGCAGTTCTTC.

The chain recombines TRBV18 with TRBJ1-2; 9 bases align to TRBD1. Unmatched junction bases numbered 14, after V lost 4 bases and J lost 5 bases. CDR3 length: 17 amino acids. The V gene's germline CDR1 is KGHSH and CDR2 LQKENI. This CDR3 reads CASSQRPDRDRVYGYTF. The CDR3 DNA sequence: TGTGCCAGCTCACAACGACCCGACCGGGACAGGGTTTATGGCTACACCTTC.

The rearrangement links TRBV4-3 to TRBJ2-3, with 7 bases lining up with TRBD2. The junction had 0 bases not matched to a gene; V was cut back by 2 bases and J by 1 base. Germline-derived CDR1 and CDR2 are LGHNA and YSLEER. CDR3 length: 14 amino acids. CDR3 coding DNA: TGCGCCAGCAGCCAACTAGCGGGCACAGATACGCAGTATTTT. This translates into CASSQLAGTDTQYF.

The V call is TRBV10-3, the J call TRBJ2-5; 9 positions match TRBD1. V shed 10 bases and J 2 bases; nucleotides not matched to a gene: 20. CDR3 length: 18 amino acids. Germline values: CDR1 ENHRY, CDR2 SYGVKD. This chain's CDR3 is CATQGSSDRGGAQETQYF. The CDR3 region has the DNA TGTGCCACCCAGGGGTCGTCGGACAGGGGAGGTGCGCAAGAGACCCAGTACTTC.

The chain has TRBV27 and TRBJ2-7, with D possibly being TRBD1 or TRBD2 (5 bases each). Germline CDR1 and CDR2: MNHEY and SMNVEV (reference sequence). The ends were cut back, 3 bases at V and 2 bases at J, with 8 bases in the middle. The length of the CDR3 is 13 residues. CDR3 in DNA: TGTGCCAGCAGTTTTGGGGACGCCTACGAGCAGTACTTC. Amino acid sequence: CASSFGDAYEQYF.

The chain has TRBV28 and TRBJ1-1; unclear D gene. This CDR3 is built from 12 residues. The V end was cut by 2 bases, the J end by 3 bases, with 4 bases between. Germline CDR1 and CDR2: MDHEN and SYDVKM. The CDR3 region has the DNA TGTGCCAGCAGTTTACGGGACACTGAAGCTTTCTTT. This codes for CASSLRDTEAFF.

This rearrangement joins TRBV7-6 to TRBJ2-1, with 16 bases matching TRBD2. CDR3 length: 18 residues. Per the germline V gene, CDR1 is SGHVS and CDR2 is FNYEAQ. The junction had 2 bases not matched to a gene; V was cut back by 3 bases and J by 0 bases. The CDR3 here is CASSLGLAGGSSYNEQFF. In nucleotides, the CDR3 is TGTGCCAGCAGCTTGGGACTAGCGGGGGGGAGCTCCTACAATGAGCAGTTCTTC.

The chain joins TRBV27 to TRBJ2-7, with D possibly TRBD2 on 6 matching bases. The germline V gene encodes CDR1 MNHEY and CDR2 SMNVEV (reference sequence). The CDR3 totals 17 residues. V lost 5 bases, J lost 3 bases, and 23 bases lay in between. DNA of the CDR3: TGTGCCAGCAGTCCCCCCCTGGGGGGAGTCGGCGGCTACGAGCAGTACTTC. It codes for CASSPPLGGVGGYEQYF.

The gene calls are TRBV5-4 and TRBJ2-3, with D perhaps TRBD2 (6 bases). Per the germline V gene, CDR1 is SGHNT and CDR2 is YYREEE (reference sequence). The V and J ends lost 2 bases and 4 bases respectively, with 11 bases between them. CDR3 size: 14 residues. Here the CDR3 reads CASSLRGRSDTQYF. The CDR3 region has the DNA TGTGCCAGCAGCTTACGGGGGAGGTCAGATACGCAGTATTTT.

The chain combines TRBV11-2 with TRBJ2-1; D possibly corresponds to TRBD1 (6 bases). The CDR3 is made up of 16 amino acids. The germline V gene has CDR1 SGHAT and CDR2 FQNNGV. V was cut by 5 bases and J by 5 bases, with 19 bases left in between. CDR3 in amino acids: CASSDVMGAWNNEQFF. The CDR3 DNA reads TGTGCCAGCAGCGACGTGATGGGGGCATGGAACAATGAGCAGTTCTTC.

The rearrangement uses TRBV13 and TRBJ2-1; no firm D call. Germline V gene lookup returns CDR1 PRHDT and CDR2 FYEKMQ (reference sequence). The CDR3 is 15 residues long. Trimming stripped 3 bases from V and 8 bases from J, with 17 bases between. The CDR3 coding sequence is TGTGCCAGCAGCTTCAGGATCTCATTGATGGATGAGCAGTTCTTC. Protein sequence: CASSFRISLMDEQFF.

The CDR3 loop is CASSPWQDLRETQYF. CDR3 DNA: TGTGCCAGCAGTCCTTGGCAGGACCTCAGGGAGACCCAGTACTTC. This sequence joins TRBV28 and TRBJ2-5, with D unresolved. V shed 5 bases and J shed 5 bases, with 18 bases lying between them. In germline, CDR1 is MDHEN, CDR2 SYDVKM. The CDR3 totals 15 residues.

The CDR3 DNA is TGTGCCAGCAGCGTAGGGGGGACTAGCGGGGGCCGGTACTCCTACAATGAGCAGTTCTTC. Translation gives CASSVGGTSGGRYSYNEQFF. The gene calls are TRBV9 and TRBJ2-1; 14 nucleotides match TRBD2. This CDR3 region has 20 residues. In germline, CDR1 is SGDLS, CDR2 YYNGEE. Germline trimming cut 0 bases from V and 0 bases from J; bases unmatched to any gene: 8.

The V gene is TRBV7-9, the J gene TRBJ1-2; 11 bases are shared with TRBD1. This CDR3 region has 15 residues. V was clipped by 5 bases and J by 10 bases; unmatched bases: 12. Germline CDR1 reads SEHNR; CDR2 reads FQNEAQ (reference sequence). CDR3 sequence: CASSSRDRGENSYTF. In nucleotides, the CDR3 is TGTGCCAGCAGCAGCCGGGACAGGGGGGAGAACTCCTACACCTTC. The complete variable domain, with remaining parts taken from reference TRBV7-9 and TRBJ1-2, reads DTGVSQNPRHKITKRGQNVTFRCDPISEHNRLYWYRQTLGQGPEFLTYFQNEAQLEKSRLLSDRFSAERPKGSFSTLEIQRTEQGDSAMYLCASSSRDRGENSYTFGSGTRLTVV.

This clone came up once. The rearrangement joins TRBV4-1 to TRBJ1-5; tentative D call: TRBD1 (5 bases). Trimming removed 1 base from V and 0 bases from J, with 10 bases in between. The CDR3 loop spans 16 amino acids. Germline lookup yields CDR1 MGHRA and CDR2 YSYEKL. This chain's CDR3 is CASSQGGALSNQPQHF. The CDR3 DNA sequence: TGCGCCAGCAGCCAAGGCGGGGCACTTAGCAATCAGCCCCAGCATTTT.

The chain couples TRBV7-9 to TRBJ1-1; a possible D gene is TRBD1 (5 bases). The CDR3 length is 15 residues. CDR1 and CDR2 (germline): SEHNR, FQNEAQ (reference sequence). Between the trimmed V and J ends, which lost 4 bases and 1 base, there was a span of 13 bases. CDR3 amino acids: CASSSPGHSNTEAFF. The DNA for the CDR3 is TGTGCCAGCAGCTCCCCGGGGCACTCGAACACTGAAGCTTTCTTT.

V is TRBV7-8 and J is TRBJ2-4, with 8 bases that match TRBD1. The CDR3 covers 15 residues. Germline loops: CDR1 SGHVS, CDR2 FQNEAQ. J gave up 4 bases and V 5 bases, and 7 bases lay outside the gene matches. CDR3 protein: CASSPTGGNKNIQYF. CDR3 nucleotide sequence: TGTGCCAGCAGCCCCACAGGGGGTAATAAAAACATTCAGTACTTC.

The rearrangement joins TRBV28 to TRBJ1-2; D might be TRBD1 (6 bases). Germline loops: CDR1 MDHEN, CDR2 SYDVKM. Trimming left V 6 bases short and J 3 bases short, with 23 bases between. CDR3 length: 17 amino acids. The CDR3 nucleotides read TGTGCCAGCAGCCTTACCTCAGACAGGCCCGAGGACTATGGCTACACCTTC. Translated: CASSLTSDRPEDYGYTF.

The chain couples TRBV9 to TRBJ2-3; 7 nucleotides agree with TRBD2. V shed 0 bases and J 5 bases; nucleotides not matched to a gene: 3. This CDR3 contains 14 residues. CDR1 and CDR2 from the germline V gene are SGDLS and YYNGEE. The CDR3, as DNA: TGTGCCAGCAGCGTAGGACTAGCTGGAGATACGCAGTATTTT. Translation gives CASSVGLAGDTQYF.

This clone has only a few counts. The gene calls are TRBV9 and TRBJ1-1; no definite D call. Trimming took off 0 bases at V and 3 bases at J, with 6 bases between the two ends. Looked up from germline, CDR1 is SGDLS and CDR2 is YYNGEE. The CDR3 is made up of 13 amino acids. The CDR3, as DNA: TGTGCCAGCAGCGTAGTGAAGGACACTGAAGCTTTCTTT. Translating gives CASSVVKDTEAFF.

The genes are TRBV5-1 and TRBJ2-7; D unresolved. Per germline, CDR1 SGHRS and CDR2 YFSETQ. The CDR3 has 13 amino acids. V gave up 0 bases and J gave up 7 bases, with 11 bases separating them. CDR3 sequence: CASSLAPAREQYF. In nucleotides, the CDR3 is TGCGCCAGCAGCTTGGCCCCGGCAAGGGAGCAGTACTTC.